This T cell receptor beta chain appears in the sequencing data of a study of glioma-infiltrating T cells after dendritic cell vaccination. At the level of the study: Patients had newly diagnosed or recurrent glioblastoma and received dendritic cell vaccines.

Sequencing used immunoSEQ multiplex PCR; TCRdb keeps in-frame clones, though not all of them. Of about 110,000 clones in the sample, about 90% are singletons; the top ten hold approximately 2.7%. This clone occurred a few times. Germline V gives CDR1 MNHEY, CDR2 SMNVEV (reference sequence). The CDR3 has 18 residues. Trimming cost V 6 bases and J 2 bases, with 20 bases left between them. Described time point: after dendritic cell vaccination, including at tumor progression/relapse. The receptor's source is a human donor with glioblastoma. Sequenced here: blood, sampled after dendritic cell vaccination. The chain links TRBV27 to TRBJ1-6; TRBD1 is a possible D gene (6 bases). CDR3 bases: TGTGCCAGCAGCCAACTTGGCCAGGGGATCACCTATAATTCACCCCTCCACTTT. Protein: CASSQLGQGITYNSPLHF.